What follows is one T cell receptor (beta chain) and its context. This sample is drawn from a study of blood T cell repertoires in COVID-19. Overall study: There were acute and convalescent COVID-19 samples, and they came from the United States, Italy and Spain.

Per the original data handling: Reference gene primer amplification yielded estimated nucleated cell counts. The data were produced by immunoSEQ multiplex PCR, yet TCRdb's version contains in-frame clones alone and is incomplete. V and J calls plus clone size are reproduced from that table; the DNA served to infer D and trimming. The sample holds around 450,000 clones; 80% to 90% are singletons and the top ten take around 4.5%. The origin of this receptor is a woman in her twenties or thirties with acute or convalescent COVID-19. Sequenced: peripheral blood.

DNA for the CDR3: TGTGCCAGCCGGGACAGGGGGGCACTTGAAGCTTTCTTT. Translation gives CASRDRGALEAFF. The chain joins TRBV27 to TRBJ1-1, with 11 bases lining up with TRBD1. The trim removed 8 bases at V and 7 bases at J, leaving 6 bases unmatched. The CDR3 extends over 13 amino acids. Germline V gives CDR1 MNHEY, CDR2 SMNVEV (reference sequence).